The clone carrying this TCR beta chain was counted a single time. The germline V gene encodes CDR1 MNHEY and CDR2 SVGAGI. CDR3 length equals 15 residues. Losses at the gene ends were 6 bases for V and 7 bases for J; bases not matched to a gene: 9. Allocation to cohorts depended on clinical history reported by the participants. The source of the sample is a study of blood T cell repertoires in COVID-19. Only in-frame clones appear in the TCRdb table, and some are missing; sequencing was by immunoSEQ multiplex PCR. The sample shows approximately 280,000 clones, roughly 85% of them seen only once. Specimen: PBMCs or T cells enriched from blood (not recorded which). The chain combines TRBV6-5 with TRBJ2-2, with TRBD1 matching 9 bases. This receptor was taken from a man in his forties or fifties who had been exposed to COVID-19. DNA for the CDR3: TGTGCCAGCAGGGCGGGACAGGGACTATTCGGGGAGCTGTTTTTT. This codes for CASRAGQGLFGELFF.